This T cell receptor beta chain was captured by sequencing in a study of blood T cell repertoires in COVID-19. The germline CDR1 and CDR2 sequences are LNHDA and SQIVND (reference sequence). The CDR3 is made up of 15 amino acids. Trimming took 4 bases from V and 2 from J; bases not matched to a gene: 6. This table comes from immunoSEQ multiplex PCR, and its TCRdb copy is limited to in-frame clones, with some not included. This sample has roughly 150,000 clones, with 75% to 80% found just once. This TCR was sampled from a woman of 80 years or more with acute or convalescent COVID-19. The chain couples TRBV19 to TRBJ1-2, with 8 bases that match TRBD1. What was sequenced was peripheral blood. Written as DNA, the CDR3 is TGTGCCAGTAGTACTGAGAGGACAGGGAACTATGGCTACACCTTC. This encodes CASSTERTGNYGYTF.